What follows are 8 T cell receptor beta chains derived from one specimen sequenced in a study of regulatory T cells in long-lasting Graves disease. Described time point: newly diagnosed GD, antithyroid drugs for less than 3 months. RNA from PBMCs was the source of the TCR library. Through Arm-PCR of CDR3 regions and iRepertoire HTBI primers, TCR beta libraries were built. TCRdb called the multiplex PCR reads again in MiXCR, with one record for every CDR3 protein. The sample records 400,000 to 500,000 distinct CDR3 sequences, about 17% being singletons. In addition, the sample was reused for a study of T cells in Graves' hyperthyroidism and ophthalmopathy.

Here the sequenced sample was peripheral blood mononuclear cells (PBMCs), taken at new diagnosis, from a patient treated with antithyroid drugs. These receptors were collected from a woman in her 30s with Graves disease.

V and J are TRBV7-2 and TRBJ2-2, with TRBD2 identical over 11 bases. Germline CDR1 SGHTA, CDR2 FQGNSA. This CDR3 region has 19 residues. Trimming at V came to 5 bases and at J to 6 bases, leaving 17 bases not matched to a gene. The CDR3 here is CASSPTTLAGVGGAGELFF. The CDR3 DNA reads TGTGCCAGCAGCCCGACCACACTAGCGGGAGTTGGGGGAGCCGGGGAGCTGTTTTTT. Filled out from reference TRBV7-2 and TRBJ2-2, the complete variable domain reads GAGVSQSPSNKVTEKGKDVELRCDPISGHTALYWYRQSLGQGLEFLIYFQGNSAPDKSGLPSDRFSAERTGGSVSTLTIQRTQQEDSAVYLCASSPTTLAGVGGAGELFFGEGSRLTVL.

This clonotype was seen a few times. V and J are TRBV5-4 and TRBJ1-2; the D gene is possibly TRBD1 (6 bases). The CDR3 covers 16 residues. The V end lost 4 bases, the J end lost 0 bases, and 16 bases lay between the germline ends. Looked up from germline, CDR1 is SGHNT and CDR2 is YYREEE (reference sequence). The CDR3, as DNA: TGTGCCAGCAGCGGAGGGACATCGACAGCTAACTATGGCTACACCTTC. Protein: CASSGGTSTANYGYTF.

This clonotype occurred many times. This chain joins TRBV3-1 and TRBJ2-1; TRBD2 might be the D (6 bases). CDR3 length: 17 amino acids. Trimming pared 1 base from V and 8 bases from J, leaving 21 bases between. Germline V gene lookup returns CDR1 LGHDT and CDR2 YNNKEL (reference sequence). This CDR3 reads CASSQAMGGLRAYEQFF. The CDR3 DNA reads TGTGCCAGCAGCCAAGCTATGGGGGGACTTCGTGCTTATGAGCAGTTCTTC.

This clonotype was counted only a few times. This CDR3 reads CASTLGGLTPYGYTF. The CDR3 DNA reads TGTGCCAGCACCTTGGGGGGGCTGACTCCCTATGGCTACACCTTC. This chain uses TRBV13 with TRBJ1-2, with D perhaps TRBD1 (6 bases). Trimming cost V 7 bases and J 4 bases, with 19 bases left between them. The CDR3 length is 15 residues. Germline assignment: CDR1 PRHDT and CDR2 FYEKMQ (reference sequence).

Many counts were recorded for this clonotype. CDR3 residues: CASSVGLDWSSGSYNEQFF. For the CDR3, the DNA is TGTGCCAGCAGCGTAGGTTTGGATTGGTCTAGCGGTTCCTACAATGAGCAGTTCTTC. The chain employs TRBV9 and TRBJ2-1; 7 bases are shared with TRBD2. CDR1 and CDR2 from the germline V gene are SGDLS and YYNGEE. This CDR3 is built from 19 residues. The V segment lost 0 bases and the J segment 1 base; nucleotides outside the gene matches: 13.

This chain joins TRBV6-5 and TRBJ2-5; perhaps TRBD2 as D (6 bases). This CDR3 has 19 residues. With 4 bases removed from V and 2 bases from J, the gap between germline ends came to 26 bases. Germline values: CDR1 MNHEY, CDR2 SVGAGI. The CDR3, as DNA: TGTGCCAGCAGTTCCCTGGGTCAATACAAGGGAGGCCTTCAAGAGACCCAGTACTTC. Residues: CASSSLGQYKGGLQETQYF.

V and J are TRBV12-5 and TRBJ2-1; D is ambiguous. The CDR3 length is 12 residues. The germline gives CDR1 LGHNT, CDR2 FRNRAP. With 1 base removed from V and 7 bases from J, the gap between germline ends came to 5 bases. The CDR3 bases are TGTGCTAGTGGTTTGGGCACTAATGAGCAGTTCTTC. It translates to CASGLGTNEQFF.

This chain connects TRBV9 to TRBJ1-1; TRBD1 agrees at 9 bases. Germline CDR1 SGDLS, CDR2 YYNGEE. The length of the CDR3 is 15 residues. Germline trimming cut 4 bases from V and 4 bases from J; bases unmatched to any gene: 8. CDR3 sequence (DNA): TGTGCCAGCAGCCCCCGGACAGGGGAGGGCACTGAAGCTTTCTTT. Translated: CASSPRTGEGTEAFF.